This record covers a single T cell receptor beta chain. Other DNA sequences in the sample encode the same CDR3. Sequencing was performed with immunoSEQ multiplex PCR; in TCRdb, only in-frame clones are kept and a portion is missing. The top ten clones hold approximately 1.9% of a sample with about 80,000 clones, about 89% of them seen once. The sample comes from a study of T cell changes during pregnancy in multiple sclerosis. CDR3 length equals 13 residues. V gave up 2 bases and J gave up 4 bases; unmatched junction bases: 1. Germline CDR1 reads MNHEY; CDR2 reads SVGAGI. Here the sequenced sample was peripheral blood, taken before pregnancy. The chain combines TRBV6-5 with TRBJ1-2, with TRBD1 identical over 7 bases. The TCR sequence derives from a female donor with multiple sclerosis, enrolled in a pregnancy study. This CDR3 reads CASSYEGAYGYTF. The CDR3 DNA is TGTGCCAGCAGTTACGAGGGGGCCTATGGCTACACCTTC.